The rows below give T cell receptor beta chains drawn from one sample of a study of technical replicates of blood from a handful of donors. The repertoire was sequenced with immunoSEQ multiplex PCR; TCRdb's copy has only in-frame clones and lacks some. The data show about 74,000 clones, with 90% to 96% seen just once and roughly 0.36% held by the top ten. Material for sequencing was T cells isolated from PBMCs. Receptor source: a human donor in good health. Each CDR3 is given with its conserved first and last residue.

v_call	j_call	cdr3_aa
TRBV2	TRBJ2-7	CASRPGVHYEQYF
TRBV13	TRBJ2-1	CASSRPLAGGYNEQFF
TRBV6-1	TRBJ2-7	CASSAARGHEQYF
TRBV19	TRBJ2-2	CASSISLKTGELFF
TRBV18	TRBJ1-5	CASSPSGTGTQPQHF
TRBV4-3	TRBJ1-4	CASSQVLGLNEKLFF
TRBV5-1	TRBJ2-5	CASRINTQETQYF
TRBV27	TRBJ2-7	CASSSLTRGVESYEQYF
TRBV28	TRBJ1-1	CASRDRPEAFF
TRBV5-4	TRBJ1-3	CASSLGQGNGNTIYF
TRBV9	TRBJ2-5	CASSAGLAEETQYF
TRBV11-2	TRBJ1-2	CASSPDTNYGYTF
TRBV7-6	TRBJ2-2	CASSLGREKTGELFF
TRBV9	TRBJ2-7	CASSVEFTEGEQYF
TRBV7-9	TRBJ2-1	CASSPDYGIYNEQFF
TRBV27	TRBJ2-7	CASSLGGSGYEQYF
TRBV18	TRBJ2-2	CASSPLGLPNTGELFF
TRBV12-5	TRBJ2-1	CASGLVRSSNEQFF
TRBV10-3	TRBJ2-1	CATYRGNEQFF
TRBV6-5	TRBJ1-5	CASSAFLDRNQPQHF
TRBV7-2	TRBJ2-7	CASSIVAGGPTTYF
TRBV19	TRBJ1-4	CAKRTVKDEKLFF
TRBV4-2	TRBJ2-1	CASSRTSGSSEQFF
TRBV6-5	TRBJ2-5	CASSSGAGEGETQYF
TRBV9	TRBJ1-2	CASSVYRGYGYTF
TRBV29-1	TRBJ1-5	CSVEEGGLNQPQHF
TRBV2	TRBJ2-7	CASSPGYSYEQYF
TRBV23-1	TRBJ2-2	CASSPPRTGELFF
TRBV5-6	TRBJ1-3	CASIDSKTGNTIYF
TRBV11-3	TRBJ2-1	CASSSGDGSSSYNEQFF
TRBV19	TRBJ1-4	CASSIVTDEKLFF
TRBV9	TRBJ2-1	CASSVDRGAEQFF
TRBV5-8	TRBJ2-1	CASSLIAGVFRNEQFF
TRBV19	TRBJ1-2	CASSISGGGYTF
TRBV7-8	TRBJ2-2	CASSLAPASGELFF
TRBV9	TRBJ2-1	CASSVDGGGYNEQFF
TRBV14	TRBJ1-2	CASTSGQDYGYTF